This T cell receptor (beta chain) was sequenced during a study of OX40 agonist ivuxolimab in advanced cancers. Points from the study as a whole: Patients with a partial response at 0.1-3.0 mg/kg had among the lowest clonal expansion.

Only in-frame clones appear in the TCRdb table, and some are missing; sequencing was by immunoSEQ multiplex PCR. The sample contains 40,000 to 45,000 clones, 81% of which appear only once. V lost 0 bases to trimming and J lost 7 bases; unmatched junction nucleotides: 9. The CDR3 has 15 amino acids. Germline assignment: CDR1 KGHSH and CDR2 LQKENI. This clone showed up just once. Its antigen is not identified. This clonotype was sampled from an adult with an advanced solid tumor such as melanoma, head and neck, liver or kidney cancer. Here the sequenced sample was CD4+ or CD8+ T cells sorted from blood, taken in a trial of the OX40 agonist ivuxolimab. The chain uses TRBV18 and TRBJ2-7; the match to TRBD2 covers 7 bases. In nucleotides, the CDR3 is TGTGCCAGCTCACCACCGATGGGAGGGGACTCGGAGCAGTACTTC. Amino acids: CASSPPMGGDSEQYF.